This T cell receptor (beta chain) comes out of a study of cytomegalovirus exposure and HLA in healthy donors. Study-wide results and limits: According to a later analysis, TCR clusters from the first cohort tended to co-occur in the roughly 130 validation repertoires. Most TCR sequences proved rare, with some public TCRs found in many donors.

The data were produced by immunoSEQ multiplex PCR, yet TCRdb's version contains in-frame clones alone and is incomplete. The sample carries 100,000 or so clones, about 88% recorded once. Germline V gives CDR1 WSHSY, CDR2 SAAADI. This CDR3 is 14 amino acids long. V lost 7 bases and J 8 bases, leaving 20 bases between the germline ends. Comments on this clone: The antigen is not known.

The material sequenced was PBMCs. J is TRBJ1-2 and V is TRBV10-2; D perhaps matches TRBD1 (6 bases). This receptor was identified in a woman in her late teens or twenties in good health and CMV-seropositive. The CDR3 loop is CASIEGGGAGGYTF. The CDR3 nucleotides read TGCGCCAGCATCGAGGGCGGGGGCGCGGGCGGCTACACCTTC.